The 27 T cell receptor beta chains listed next were all sequenced from one sample in a study of blood T cell repertoires in COVID-19. Only in-frame clones appear in the TCRdb table, and some are missing; sequencing was by immunoSEQ multiplex PCR. The sample has more than 70,000 clones; around 74% are singletons. The specimen was peripheral blood. These receptor sequences come from a human donor in a cohort sampled during active COVID-19.

The genes are TRBV6-5 and TRBJ1-1, with D maybe TRBD1 (5 bases). CDR1 is MNHEY, CDR2 SVGAGI, per germline. Trimming stripped 2 bases from V and 4 bases from J, with 14 bases between. This CDR3 has 15 residues. The CDR3 DNA reads as TGTGCCAGCAGTTACCAACCGCAGGGTGGCACTGAAGCTTTCTTT. Protein: CASSYQPQGGTEAFF.

The rearrangement uses TRBV5-1 and TRBJ2-1; TRBD1 might be the D (5 bases). The CDR3 covers 16 residues. Trimming took off 2 bases at V and 0 bases at J, with 12 bases between the two ends. Germline V lookup: CDR1 SGHRS, CDR2 YFSETQ. The CDR3 nucleotides are TGCGCCAGCAGCTTCAGACAGCCTACCTCCTACAATGAGCAGTTCTTC. Translation: CASSFRQPTSYNEQFF.

This clone was counted a single time. This rearrangement joins TRBV7-9 to TRBJ1-1, with D possibly matching TRBD1 (6 bases). The germline V and J ends were trimmed by 0 bases and 5 bases, with 10 bases remaining between them. CDR1 and CDR2 from the germline V gene are SEHNR and FQNEAQ (reference sequence). CDR3 size: 14 residues. The CDR3 bases are TGTGCCAGCAGCTTAGCGGGGGCAGAAACTGAAGCTTTCTTT. This translates into CASSLAGAETEAFF.

The chain uses TRBV5-1 and TRBJ2-1; D is possibly TRBD1 (5 bases). The CDR3 sequence is 13 residues long. Looked up from germline, CDR1 is SGHRS and CDR2 is YFSETQ. Trimming took 4 bases from V and 10 from J, leaving 15 bases between them. In DNA, the CDR3 is TGCGCCAGCAGCCTGGGGCGGCCTTGGGAGCAGTTCTTC. It translates to CASSLGRPWEQFF.

The rearrangement links TRBV7-9 to TRBJ2-1; tentatively, D is TRBD1 (6 bases). Trimming took off 4 bases at V and 3 bases at J, with 13 bases between the two ends. In germline, CDR1 is SEHNR, CDR2 FQNEAQ (reference sequence). This CDR3 comprises 15 residues. The CDR3 DNA follows: TGTGCCAGCAGCTCGTCGCGGACAGACTACAATGAGCAGTTCTTC. Its protein product is CASSSSRTDYNEQFF. Filled out from reference TRBV7-9 and TRBJ2-1, the complete variable domain reads DTGVSQNPRHKITKRGQNVTFRCDPISEHNRLYWYRQTLGQGPEFLTYFQNEAQLEKSRLLSDRFSAERPKGSFSTLEIQRTEQGDSAMYLCASSSSRTDYNEQFFGPGTRLTVL.

The rearrangement uses TRBV5-6 and TRBJ1-1, with D unresolved. This CDR3 comprises 14 residues. The germline V and J ends were trimmed by 1 base and 3 bases, with 10 bases remaining between them. Germline V gene data show CDR1 as SGHDT and CDR2 as YYEEEE. CDR3 sequence: CASSLRGLDTEAFF. CDR3 nucleotides: TGTGCCAGCAGCTTGCGGGGATTGGACACTGAAGCTTTCTTT.

The J gene is TRBJ2-1, the V gene TRBV5-1; 14 nucleotides align to TRBD2. Germline CDR1 reads SGHRS; CDR2 reads YFSETQ. This CDR3 is 16 amino acids long. V lost 4 bases, J lost 6 bases, and 6 bases stayed unmatched. In DNA form, the CDR3 reads TGCGCCAGCAGCGCCAGACTAGCGGGGGGGCGCAATGAGCAGTTCTTC. Translated, it gives CASSARLAGGRNEQFF. Full variable domain (outside the CDR3, taken from reference TRBV5-1 and TRBJ2-1): KAGVTQTPRYLIKTRGQQVTLSCSPISGHRSVSWYQQTPGQGLQFLFEYFSETQRNKGNFPGRFSGRQFSNSRSEMNVSTLELGDSALYLCASSARLAGGRNEQFFGPGTRLTVL.

This clone was seen a few times. This chain uses TRBV5-1 with TRBJ1-6, with D tentatively TRBD1 (5 bases). Germline CDR1 and CDR2: SGHRS and YFSETQ. CDR3 length: 14 amino acids. V dropped 5 bases and J dropped 8 bases, with 14 bases sitting between them. The CDR3 DNA is TGCGCCAGCAGTAGGGGAGGGTCTGATTCACCCCTCCACTTT. This translates into CASSRGGSDSPLHF.

The rearrangement joins TRBV5-4 to TRBJ2-1; 11 bases line up with TRBD2. Germline assignment: CDR1 SGHNT and CDR2 YYREEE (reference sequence). The V and J ends lost 0 bases and 3 bases, in that order; junction bases with no gene match: 5. The CDR3 is 17 amino acids. The chain's CDR3 is CASSLARLAGSYNEQFF. CDR3 DNA: TGTGCCAGCAGCTTGGCCCGACTAGCGGGGAGCTACAATGAGCAGTTCTTC.

In DNA, the CDR3 is TGTGCCAGCAGCGCCGGACAGGTCAGAACCTACGAGCAGTACTTC. This gives the protein CASSAGQVRTYEQYF. This chain joins TRBV6-5 and TRBJ2-7, with 7 bases aligning to TRBD1. Germline CDR1 is MNHEY and CDR2 is SVGAGI. The CDR3 totals 15 residues. J gave up 2 bases and V 6 bases, and 10 bases lay outside the gene matches.

A remark on this clone: The conserved phenylalanine or tryptophan normally closing the CDR3 is absent here, so this likely arose from a read error. No DNA is shown, since the ends of the CDR3 on it are uncertain; the CDR3 is the one TCRdb lists. The chain links TRBV6-1 to TRBJ2-7; TRBD1 reflects the table's D call only, with no check against the DNA. CDR1 is MNHNS, CDR2 SASEGT, per germline. The CDR3 is 10 residues long, counting both termini. This CDR3 is CASSDRDREE.

In its sample, this clone was seen a few times. The chain combines TRBV5-4 with TRBJ1-6; TRBD1 matches at 10 bases. Germline V gene data show CDR1 as SGHNT and CDR2 as YYREEE (reference sequence). The J segment lost 7 bases and the V segment lost 2 bases, leaving 3 bases of the junction unmatched. The CDR3 totals 15 residues. This CDR3 reads CASSLRDRGNSPLHF. The CDR3 DNA follows: TGTGCCAGCAGCTTAAGGGACAGGGGCAATTCACCCCTCCACTTT.

V is TRBV10-3 and J is TRBJ1-3, with D unclear. V lost 1 base, J lost 0 bases, and 7 bases lay in between. The germline V gene has CDR1 ENHRY and CDR2 SYGVKD. The CDR3 runs 15 residues. CDR3 residues: CAISELGNSGNTIYF. DNA for the CDR3: TGTGCCATCAGTGAGTTGGGCAACTCTGGAAACACCATATATTTT.

The chain carries TRBV2 and TRBJ2-3; D may be TRBD1 (5 bases). With 3 bases removed from V and 4 bases from J, the gap between germline ends came to 11 bases. CDR1 is SNHLY and CDR2 is FYNNEI in the germline V gene. The CDR3 has 14 residues. The CDR3 protein is CASSDGRAADTQYF. The CDR3, as DNA: TGTGCCAGCAGTGATGGCAGGGCAGCAGATACGCAGTATTTT.

This chain joins TRBV19 and TRBJ1-5; D call uncertain. The V gene lost 2 bases and the J gene lost 5 bases, with 10 bases spanning the gap. This CDR3 spans 14 amino acids. Germline values: CDR1 LNHDA, CDR2 SQIVND (reference sequence). The CDR3 loop is CASSISHGHQPQHF. The DNA for the CDR3 is TGTGCCAGTAGTATATCCCACGGTCATCAGCCCCAGCATTTT.

The chain joins TRBV10-3 to TRBJ1-2, with D uncertain. CDR3 size: 11 residues. Germline V lookup: CDR1 ENHRY, CDR2 SYGVKD. Trimming shortened V by 8 bases and J by 5 bases, and 9 bases separated the two germline ends. CDR3 residues: CAILGGYGYTF. The CDR3 DNA sequence: TGTGCCATCCTGGGAGGGTATGGCTACACCTTC.

Regarding this clone: One end of the junction is discordant with germline, which a read error may explain. Other DNA sequences from this sample encode an identical CDR3 as well. The chain joins TRBV28 to TRBJ1-4; D gene ambiguous. The CDR3 loop spans 12 amino acids. CDR1 is MDHEN and CDR2 is SYDVKM in the germline V gene. This CDR3 is CASSSRLEKLFF. For the CDR3, the DNA is TGTGCCAGCAGTTCCCGTTTGGAAAAACTATTTTTT.

This clone was seen a few times. The chain uses TRBV3-1 (or the pseudogene TRBV3-2) and TRBJ1-2; TRBD1 agrees at 9 bases. The germline V gene has CDR1 LGHDT and CDR2 YNNKEL (reference sequence). Trimming took 6 bases from V and 8 from J; bases not matched to a gene: 10. CDR3 length equals 14 residues. The CDR3 DNA reads as TGTGCCAGCAGTCGGACAGGGGCTGTGTGGGGCTACACCTTC. Its protein is CASSRTGAVWGYTF.

The rearrangement joins TRBV6-5 to TRBJ1-3; 8 bases align to TRBD1. Germline V gene lookup returns CDR1 MNHEY and CDR2 SVGAGI. The CDR3 spans 13 residues. J gave up 9 bases and V 3 bases, and 4 bases lay outside the gene matches. The CDR3 reads CASSYTTGATIYF. In nucleotides, the CDR3 is TGTGCCAGCAGTTATACGACAGGGGCCACCATATATTTT.

This chain uses TRBV14 with TRBJ2-7; D not certain. Trimming pared 4 bases from V and 6 bases from J, leaving 10 bases between. The CDR3 extends over 12 amino acids. Germline V gene sequence: CDR1 SGHDN, CDR2 FVKESK. DNA for the CDR3: TGTGCCAGCAGCCTGTCCGCTAGCGAGCAGTACTTC. Residues: CASSLSASEQYF.

The chain carries TRBV5-1 and TRBJ1-2, with D maybe TRBD1 (6 bases). The germline CDR1 and CDR2 sequences are SGHRS and YFSETQ. Trimming stripped 4 bases from V and 3 bases from J, with 19 bases between. This CDR3 contains 16 residues. The CDR3 reads CASSLTPPGADYGYTF. CDR3 bases: TGCGCCAGCAGCCTTACCCCCCCAGGGGCAGACTATGGCTACACCTTC.

V is TRBV5-1 and J is TRBJ2-1, with D maybe TRBD1 (6 bases). V was pared by 2 bases and J by 2 bases, with 8 bases between. Germline V gives CDR1 SGHRS, CDR2 YFSETQ. The CDR3 totals 14 residues. This CDR3 is CASSFRGTYNEQFF. CDR3 in DNA: TGCGCCAGCAGCTTTAGGGGGACCTACAATGAGCAGTTCTTC.

For this clone: The junction differs from germline at one of its ends, possibly a read error. This chain uses TRBV10-3 with TRBJ2-7; D unclear. The germline V gene encodes CDR1 ENHRY and CDR2 SYGVKD. The CDR3 is 12 amino acids. The CDR3 DNA reads as TGTGCCATCAGTGGTAGTCAGGATTCGCCCCGCTTC. Its translation: CAISGSQDSPRF.

J is TRBJ2-3 and V is TRBV25-1; 8 positions match TRBD2. Germline V gene lookup returns CDR1 MGHDK and CDR2 SYGVNS. The trim removed 7 bases at V and 2 bases at J, leaving 8 bases unmatched. CDR3 size: 15 residues. The CDR3 here is CASTGAGAPTDTQYF. The CDR3 DNA is TGTGCCAGCACGGGAGCGGGGGCTCCCACAGATACGCAGTATTTT.

This chain links TRBV4-1 with TRBJ1-2; a weak D match, TRBD1 (5 bases). V was clipped by 0 bases and J by 1 base, with 21 bases between them. CDR3 length equals 19 residues. Germline-derived CDR1 and CDR2 are MGHRA and YSYEKL. The CDR3 coding sequence is TGCGCCAGCAGCCAAGAGGGGACGGGAATGGGAGGGGTTAACTATGGCTACACCTTC. Translation gives CASSQEGTGMGGVNYGYTF.

This clone appeared many times. The chain recombines TRBV28 with TRBJ1-5, with D hard to call. CDR3 length: 14 amino acids. V was pared by 6 bases and J by 0 bases, with 9 bases between. The V gene's germline CDR1 is MDHEN and CDR2 SYDVKM. This chain's CDR3 is CASRGLSSNQPQHF. CDR3 bases: TGTGCCAGCAGGGGCTTATCTAGCAATCAGCCCCAGCATTTT.

The J gene is TRBJ1-1, the V gene TRBV6-5; TRBD1 aligns across 10 bases. There are 14 residues in the CDR3. J was trimmed by 4 bases and V by 8 bases; bases with no gene match: 7. The germline gives CDR1 MNHEY, CDR2 SVGAGI. This chain's CDR3 is CASARQGASTEAFF. The CDR3 DNA follows: TGTGCCAGCGCCCGACAGGGGGCGAGCACTGAAGCTTTCTTT.